This T cell receptor beta chain comes out of a study of molecular identifiers for immune sequencing clone quantification. This CDR3 has 15 amino acids. CDR1 is SGHTA, CDR2 FQGNSA, per germline. Unmatched junction bases numbered 5, after V lost 5 bases and J lost 4 bases. In TCRdb, the PCR reads were re-called with MiXCR into one record per CDR3 protein. Seen here are approximately 550,000 distinct CDR3 sequences, around a fifth observed once, and the top ten hold 0.65% to 0.95%. Study-level results: Among effectors, clones above 20 RNA copies held over 97% of molecules; among naive cells, under 1%.

This clonotype was observed many times. The antigen is undetermined. Sequencing was carried out using naive CD8+ T cells from blood, with Jurkat cell RNA spiked in. Noted subset: FACS-sorted CD8+CD4-CCR7+CD45RA+ naive T cells. The source of this sequence is a human donor in good health. Some libraries in this study had Jurkat cell RNA spiked in. The rearrangement joins TRBV7-2 to TRBJ2-7, with 13 bases matching TRBD2. The chain's CDR3 is CASSPTSGGMYEQYF. The CDR3 DNA reads TGTGCCAGCAGCCCGACTAGCGGGGGGATGTACGAGCAGTACTTC.